This T cell receptor (beta chain) comes out of a study of T cell repertoires in cytomegalovirus infection (dated by TCRdb to between 2018 and 2021). Context from the whole study: Donor HLA type was relevant to the analysis, because carriage of CMV infection together with the matching HLA type was indicated by public TCR beta signatures.

The sequencer was an Illumina HiSeq 1500. Using fastp at Q25 and MiXCR, TCRdb reprocessed the public reads and kept productive beta chains. For every CDR3 protein sequence, its rows merge into one entry that carries the most common genes and DNA. Here the sample has fewer than 550,000 distinct CDR3 sequences; over 9% occur a single time. The leading ten clones occupy roughly a tenth of the sample. This clonotype was found many times. Its antigen is still unknown. Base quality data are lacking; no much larger clone is found one base away. The CDR3 spans 14 residues, from the cysteine through the phenylalanine. The only DNA kept is the CDR3, 42 bases in frame from the first base. The junction shows trimming of 1 base on V and 7 bases on J, and the gene matches do not reach 3 bases of it. Based on the germline V gene (reference sequence), the CDR1 and CDR2 sequences are LNHNV and YYDKDF. Overall study outcomes, separate from this receptor: Carriers of CMV infection plus the relevant HLA type were discriminated by the cumulative frequency of public TCR beta family members in the study cohort and in an independent roughly 400-donor cohort. The ex vivo response was dominated by HLA-C-restricted CMV-specific TCR beta clonotypes, which also provided the single most frequent clonotype in two of eight donors.

The specimen was PBMCs. The rearranged segments are TRBV15 and TRBJ2-2; TRBD1 lines up with 7 middle nucleotides. The source of this sequence is a human donor in good health (CMV status not recorded). Some clones in this sample may be carry-over from other donors' samples. The DNA reads TGTGCCACCAGCAGAGGAGGGGACAGCGGGGAGCTGTTTTTT. Translated, this gives CATSRGGDSGELFF.